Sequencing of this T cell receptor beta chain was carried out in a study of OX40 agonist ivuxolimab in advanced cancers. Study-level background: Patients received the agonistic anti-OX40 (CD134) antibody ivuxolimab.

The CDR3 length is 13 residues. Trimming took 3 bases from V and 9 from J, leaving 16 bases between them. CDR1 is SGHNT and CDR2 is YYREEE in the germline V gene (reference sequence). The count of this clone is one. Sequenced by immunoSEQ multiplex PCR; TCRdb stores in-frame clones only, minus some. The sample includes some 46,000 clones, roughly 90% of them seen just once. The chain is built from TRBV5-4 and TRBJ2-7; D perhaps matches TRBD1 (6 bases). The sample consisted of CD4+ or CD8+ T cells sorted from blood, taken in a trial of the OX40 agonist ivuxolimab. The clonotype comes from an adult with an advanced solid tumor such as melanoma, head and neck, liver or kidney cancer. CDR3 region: CASSSTGSRGQYF. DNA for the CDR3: TGTGCCAGCAGCTCGACAGGATCGAGAGGGCAGTACTTC.